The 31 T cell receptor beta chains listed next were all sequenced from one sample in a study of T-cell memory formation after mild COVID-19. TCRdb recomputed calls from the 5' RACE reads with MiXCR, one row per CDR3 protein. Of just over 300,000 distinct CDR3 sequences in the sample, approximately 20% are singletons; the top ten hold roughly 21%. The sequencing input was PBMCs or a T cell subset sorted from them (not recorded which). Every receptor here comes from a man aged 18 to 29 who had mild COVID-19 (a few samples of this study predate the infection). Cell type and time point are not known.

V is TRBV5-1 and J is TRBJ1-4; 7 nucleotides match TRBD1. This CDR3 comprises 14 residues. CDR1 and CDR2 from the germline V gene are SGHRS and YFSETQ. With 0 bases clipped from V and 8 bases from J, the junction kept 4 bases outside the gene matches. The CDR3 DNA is TGCGCCAGCAGCTTGGACAGGGGAGAAGAAAAACTGTTTTTT. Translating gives CASSLDRGEEKLFF.

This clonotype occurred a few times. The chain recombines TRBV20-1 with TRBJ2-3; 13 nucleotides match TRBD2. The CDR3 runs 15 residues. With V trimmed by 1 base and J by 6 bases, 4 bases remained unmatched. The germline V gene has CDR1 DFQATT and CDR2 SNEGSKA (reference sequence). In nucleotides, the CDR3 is TGCAGTGCTAGAGGGACTAGCGGGGGAGGGGATACGCAGTATTTT. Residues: CSARGTSGGGDTQYF.

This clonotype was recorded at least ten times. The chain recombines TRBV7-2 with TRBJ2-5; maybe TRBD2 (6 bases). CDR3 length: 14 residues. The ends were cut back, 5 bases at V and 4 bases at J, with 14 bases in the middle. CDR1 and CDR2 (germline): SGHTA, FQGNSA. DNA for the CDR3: TGTGCCAGCAGCCCACGGGCGGGGACAGAGACCCAGTACTTC. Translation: CASSPRAGTETQYF.

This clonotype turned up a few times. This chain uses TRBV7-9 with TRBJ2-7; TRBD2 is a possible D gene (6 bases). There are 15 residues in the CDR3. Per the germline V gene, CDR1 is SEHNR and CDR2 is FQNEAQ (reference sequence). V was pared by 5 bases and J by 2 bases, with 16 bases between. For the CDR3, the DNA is TGTGCCAGCAGCGATACCCTAGCGTTTACCTACGAGCAGTACTTC. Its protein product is CASSDTLAFTYEQYF.

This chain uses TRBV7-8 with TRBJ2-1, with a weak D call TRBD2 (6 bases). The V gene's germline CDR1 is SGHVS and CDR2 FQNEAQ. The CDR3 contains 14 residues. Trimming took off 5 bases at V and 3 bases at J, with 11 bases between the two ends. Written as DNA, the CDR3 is TGTGCCAGCAGCCCCCGGCGGGACTACAATGAGCAGTTCTTC. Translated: CASSPRRDYNEQFF. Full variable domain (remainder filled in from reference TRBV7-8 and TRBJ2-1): GAGVSQSPRYKVAKRGQDVALRCDPISGHVSLFWYQQALGQGPEFLTYFQNEAQLDKSGLPSDRFFAERPEGSVSTLKIQRTQQEDSAVYLCASSPRRDYNEQFFGPGTRLTVL.

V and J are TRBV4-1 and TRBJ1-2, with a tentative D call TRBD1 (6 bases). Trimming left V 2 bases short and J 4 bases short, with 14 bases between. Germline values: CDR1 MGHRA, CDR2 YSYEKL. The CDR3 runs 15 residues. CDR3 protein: CASSQSSTGVYGYTF. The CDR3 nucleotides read TGCGCCAGCAGCCAATCATCGACAGGAGTCTATGGCTACACCTTC.

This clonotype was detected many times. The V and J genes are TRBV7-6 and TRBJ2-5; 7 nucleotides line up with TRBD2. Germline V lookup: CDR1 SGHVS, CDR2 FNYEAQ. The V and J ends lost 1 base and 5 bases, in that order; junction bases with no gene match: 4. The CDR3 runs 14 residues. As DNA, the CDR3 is TGTGCCAGCAGCTTAGAAGCGGGACTGGAGACCCAGTACTTC. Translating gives CASSLEAGLETQYF. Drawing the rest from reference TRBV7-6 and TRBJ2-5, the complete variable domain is GAGVSQSPRYKVTKRGQDVALRCDPISGHVSLYWYRQALGQGPEFLTYFNYEAQQDKSGLPNDRFSAERPEGSISTLTIQRTEQRDSAMYRCASSLEAGLETQYFGPGTRLLVL.

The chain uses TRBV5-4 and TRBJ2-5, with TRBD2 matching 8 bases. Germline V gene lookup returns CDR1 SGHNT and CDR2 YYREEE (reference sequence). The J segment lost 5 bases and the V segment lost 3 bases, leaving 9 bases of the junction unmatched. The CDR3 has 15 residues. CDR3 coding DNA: TGTGCCAGCAGCTACGGGGGGGCCAATTCGGAGACCCAGTACTTC. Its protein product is CASSYGGANSETQYF.

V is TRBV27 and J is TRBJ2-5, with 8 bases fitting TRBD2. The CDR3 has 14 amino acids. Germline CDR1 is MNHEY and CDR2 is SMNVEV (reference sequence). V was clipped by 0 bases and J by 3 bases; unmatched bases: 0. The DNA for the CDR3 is TGTGCCAGCAGTTTATCTAGCGGGGAAGAGACCCAGTACTTC. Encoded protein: CASSLSSGEETQYF.

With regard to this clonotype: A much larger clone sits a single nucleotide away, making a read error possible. The CDR3 region has the DNA TGTGCCAGCAGCCTTGGGAGCGGGGTTGCCAAAAACATTCAGTACTTC. Residues: CASSLGSGVAKNIQYF. The chain combines TRBV4-2 with TRBJ2-4; the match to TRBD2 covers 7 bases. CDR3 length: 16 residues. J gave up 1 base and V 4 bases, and 7 bases lay outside the gene matches. Germline V gene lookup returns CDR1 LGHNA and CDR2 YNFKEQ.

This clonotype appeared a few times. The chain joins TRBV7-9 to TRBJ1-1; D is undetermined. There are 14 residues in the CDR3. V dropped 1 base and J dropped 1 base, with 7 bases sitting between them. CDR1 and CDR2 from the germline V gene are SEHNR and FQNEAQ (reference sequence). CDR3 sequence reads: CASSLGSENTEAFF. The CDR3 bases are TGTGCCAGCAGCTTAGGGAGTGAGAACACTGAAGCTTTCTTT.

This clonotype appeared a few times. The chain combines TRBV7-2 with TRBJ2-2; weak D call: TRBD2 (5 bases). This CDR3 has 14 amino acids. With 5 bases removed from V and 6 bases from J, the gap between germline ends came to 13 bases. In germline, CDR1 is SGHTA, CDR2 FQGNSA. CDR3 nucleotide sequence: TGTGCCAGCAGCCTCACGTTGCGGGCCGGGGAGCTGTTTTTT. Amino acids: CASSLTLRAGELFF.

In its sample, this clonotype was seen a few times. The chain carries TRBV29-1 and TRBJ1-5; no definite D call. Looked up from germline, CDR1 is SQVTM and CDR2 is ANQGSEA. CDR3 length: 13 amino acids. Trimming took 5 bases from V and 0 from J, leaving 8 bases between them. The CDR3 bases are TGCAGCGTTAGGCTGAATAGCAATCAGCCCCAGCATTTT. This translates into CSVRLNSNQPQHF.

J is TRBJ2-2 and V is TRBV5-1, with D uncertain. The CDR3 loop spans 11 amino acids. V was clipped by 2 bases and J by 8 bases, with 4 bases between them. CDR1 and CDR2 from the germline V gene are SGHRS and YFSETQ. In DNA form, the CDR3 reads TGCGCCAGCAGCTTCGAGGGGGAGCTGTTTTTT. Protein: CASSFEGELFF.

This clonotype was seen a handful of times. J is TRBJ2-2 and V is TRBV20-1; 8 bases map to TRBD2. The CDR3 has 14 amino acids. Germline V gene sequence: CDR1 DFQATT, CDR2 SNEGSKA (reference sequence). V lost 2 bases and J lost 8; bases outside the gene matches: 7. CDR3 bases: TGCAGTGCTAGACCGAGGACTAGCCCTGGGGAGCTGTTTTTT. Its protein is CSARPRTSPGELFF.

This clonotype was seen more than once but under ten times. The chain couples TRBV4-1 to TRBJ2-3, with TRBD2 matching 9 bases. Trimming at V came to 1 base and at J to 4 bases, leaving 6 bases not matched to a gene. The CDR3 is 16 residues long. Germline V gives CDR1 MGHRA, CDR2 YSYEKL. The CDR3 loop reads CASSQVSGGNPDTQYF. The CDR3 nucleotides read TGCGCCAGCAGCCAAGTAAGCGGGGGGAATCCAGATACGCAGTATTTT.

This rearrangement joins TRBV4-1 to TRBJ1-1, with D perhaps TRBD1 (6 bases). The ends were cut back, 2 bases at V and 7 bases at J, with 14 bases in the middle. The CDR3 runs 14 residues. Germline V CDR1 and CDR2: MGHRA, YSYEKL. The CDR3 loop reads CASSQPQGRGEAFF. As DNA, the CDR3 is TGCGCCAGCAGCCAACCGCAAGGCAGGGGTGAAGCTTTCTTT.

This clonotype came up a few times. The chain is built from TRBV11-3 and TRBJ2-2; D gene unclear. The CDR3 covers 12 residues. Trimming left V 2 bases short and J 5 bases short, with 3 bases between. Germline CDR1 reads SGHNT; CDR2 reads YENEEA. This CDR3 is CASSLKTGELFF. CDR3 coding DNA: TGTGCCAGCAGCTTAAAGACCGGGGAGCTGTTTTTT. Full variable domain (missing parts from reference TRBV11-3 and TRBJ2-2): EAGVVQSPRYKIIEKKQPVAFWCNPISGHNTLYWYLQNLGQGPELLIRYENEEAVDDSQLPKDRFSAERLKGVDSTLKIQPAELGDSAVYLCASSLKTGELFFGEGSRLTVL.

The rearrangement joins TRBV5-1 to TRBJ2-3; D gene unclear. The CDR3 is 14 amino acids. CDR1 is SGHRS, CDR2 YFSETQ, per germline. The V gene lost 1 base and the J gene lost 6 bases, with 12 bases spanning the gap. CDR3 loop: CASSLLSLEDTQYF. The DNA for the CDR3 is TGCGCCAGCAGCTTGTTGTCTTTAGAGGATACGCAGTATTTT.

The CDR3 here is CASSPDGRQRDTQYF. The CDR3 DNA follows: TGCGCCAGCAGCCCAGACGGGCGTCAGAGGGATACGCAGTATTTT. The rearrangement joins TRBV4-3 to TRBJ2-3; D is ambiguous. The CDR3 extends over 15 amino acids. Germline CDR1 and CDR2: LGHNA and YSLEER. Deletions cut 4 bases from V and 6 bases from J, with 17 bases between.

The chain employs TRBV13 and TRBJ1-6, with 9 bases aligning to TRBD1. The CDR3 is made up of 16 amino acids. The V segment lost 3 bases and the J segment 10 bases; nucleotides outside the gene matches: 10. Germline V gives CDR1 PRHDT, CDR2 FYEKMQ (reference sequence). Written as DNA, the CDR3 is TGTGCCAGCAGCTTTGCCCTCGACAGGGGGGGATCACCCCTCCACTTT. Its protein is CASSFALDRGGSPLHF.

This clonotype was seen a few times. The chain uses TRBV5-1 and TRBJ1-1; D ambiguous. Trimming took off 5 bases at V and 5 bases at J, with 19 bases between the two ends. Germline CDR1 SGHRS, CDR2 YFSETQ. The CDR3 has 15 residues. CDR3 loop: CASSLLLGKETEAFF. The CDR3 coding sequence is TGCGCCAGCAGTTTACTATTGGGAAAAGAGACTGAAGCTTTCTTT.

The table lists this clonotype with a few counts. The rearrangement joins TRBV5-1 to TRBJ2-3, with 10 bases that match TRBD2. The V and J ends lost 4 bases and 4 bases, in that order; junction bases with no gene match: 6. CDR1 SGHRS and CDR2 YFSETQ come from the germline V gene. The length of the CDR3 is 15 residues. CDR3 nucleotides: TGCGCCAGCAGCCCGAGCGGGGGGGGCCCAGATACGCAGTATTTT. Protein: CASSPSGGGPDTQYF. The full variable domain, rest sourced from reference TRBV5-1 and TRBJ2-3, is KAGVTQTPRYLIKTRGQQVTLSCSPISGHRSVSWYQQTPGQGLQFLFEYFSETQRNKGNFPGRFSGRQFSNSRSEMNVSTLELGDSALYLCASSPSGGGPDTQYFGPGTRLTVL.

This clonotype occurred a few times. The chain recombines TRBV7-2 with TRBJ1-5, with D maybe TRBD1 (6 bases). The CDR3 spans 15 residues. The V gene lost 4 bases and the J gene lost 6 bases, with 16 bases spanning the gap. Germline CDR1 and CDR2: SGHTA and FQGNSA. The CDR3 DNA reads TGTGCCAGCAGCTCCGGTCCAGGGGCGGGTCAGCCCCAGCATTTT. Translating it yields CASSSGPGAGQPQHF.

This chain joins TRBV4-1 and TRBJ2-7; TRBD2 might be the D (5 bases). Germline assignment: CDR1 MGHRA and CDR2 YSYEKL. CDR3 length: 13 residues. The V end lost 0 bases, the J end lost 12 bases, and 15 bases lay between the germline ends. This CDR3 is CASSQELAGKLYF. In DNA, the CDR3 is TGCGCCAGCAGCCAAGAACTCGCGGGTAAGCTGTACTTC.

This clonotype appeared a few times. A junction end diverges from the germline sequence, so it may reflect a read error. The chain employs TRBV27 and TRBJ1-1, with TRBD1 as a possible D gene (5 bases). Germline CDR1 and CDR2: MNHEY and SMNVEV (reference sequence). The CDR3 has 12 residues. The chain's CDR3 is CASSQRGPFMFF. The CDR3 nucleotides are TGTGCCAGCAGCCAAAGGGGCCCCTTTATGTTTTTT.

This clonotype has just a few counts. Here the CDR3 DNA reads TGTGCCAGCAGCCTAAGACGGTCAACTAATGAAAAACTGTTTTTT. This codes for CASSLRRSTNEKLFF. The V call is TRBV7-8, the J call TRBJ1-4; D is unresolved. Trimming took 5 bases from V and 0 from J, leaving 10 bases between them. The V gene's germline CDR1 is SGHVS and CDR2 FQNEAQ. The CDR3 is 15 residues long. Combining the CDR3 with reference TRBV7-8 and TRBJ1-4 gives the whole variable domain GAGVSQSPRYKVAKRGQDVALRCDPISGHVSLFWYQQALGQGPEFLTYFQNEAQLDKSGLPSDRFFAERPEGSVSTLKIQRTQQEDSAVYLCASSLRRSTNEKLFFGSGTQLSVL.

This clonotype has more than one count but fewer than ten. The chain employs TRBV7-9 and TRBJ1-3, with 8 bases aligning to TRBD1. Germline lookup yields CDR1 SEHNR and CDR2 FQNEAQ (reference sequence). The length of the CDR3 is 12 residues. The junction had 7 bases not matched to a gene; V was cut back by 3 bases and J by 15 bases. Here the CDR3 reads CASSLFGGQGYF. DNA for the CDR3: TGTGCCAGCAGCTTGTTCGGCGGACAGGGATATTTT.

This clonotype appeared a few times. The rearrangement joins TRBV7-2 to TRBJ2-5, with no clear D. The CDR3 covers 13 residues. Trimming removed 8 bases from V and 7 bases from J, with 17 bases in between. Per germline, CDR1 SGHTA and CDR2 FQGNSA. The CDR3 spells CASSYGQSGTQYF. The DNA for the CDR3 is TGTGCCAGCTCCTACGGGCAGTCGGGGACCCAGTACTTC. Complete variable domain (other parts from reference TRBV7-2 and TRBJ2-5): GAGVSQSPSNKVTEKGKDVELRCDPISGHTALYWYRQSLGQGLEFLIYFQGNSAPDKSGLPSDRFSAERTGGSVSTLTIQRTQQEDSAVYLCASSYGQSGTQYFGPGTRLLVL.

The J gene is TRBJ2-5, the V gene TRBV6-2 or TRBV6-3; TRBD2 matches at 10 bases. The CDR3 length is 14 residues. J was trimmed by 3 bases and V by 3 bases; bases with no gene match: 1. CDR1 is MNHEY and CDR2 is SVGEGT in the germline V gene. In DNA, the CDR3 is TGTGCCAGCAGTTATACTAGCGGGGAAGAGACCCAGTACTTC. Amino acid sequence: CASSYTSGEETQYF.

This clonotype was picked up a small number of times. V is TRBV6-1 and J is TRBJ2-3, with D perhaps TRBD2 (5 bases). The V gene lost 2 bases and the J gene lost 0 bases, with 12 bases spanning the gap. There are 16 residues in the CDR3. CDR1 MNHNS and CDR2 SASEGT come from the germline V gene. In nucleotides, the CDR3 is TGTGCCAGCAGTGAAACCCCGGGGAGCAGCACAGATACGCAGTATTTT. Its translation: CASSETPGSSTDTQYF.